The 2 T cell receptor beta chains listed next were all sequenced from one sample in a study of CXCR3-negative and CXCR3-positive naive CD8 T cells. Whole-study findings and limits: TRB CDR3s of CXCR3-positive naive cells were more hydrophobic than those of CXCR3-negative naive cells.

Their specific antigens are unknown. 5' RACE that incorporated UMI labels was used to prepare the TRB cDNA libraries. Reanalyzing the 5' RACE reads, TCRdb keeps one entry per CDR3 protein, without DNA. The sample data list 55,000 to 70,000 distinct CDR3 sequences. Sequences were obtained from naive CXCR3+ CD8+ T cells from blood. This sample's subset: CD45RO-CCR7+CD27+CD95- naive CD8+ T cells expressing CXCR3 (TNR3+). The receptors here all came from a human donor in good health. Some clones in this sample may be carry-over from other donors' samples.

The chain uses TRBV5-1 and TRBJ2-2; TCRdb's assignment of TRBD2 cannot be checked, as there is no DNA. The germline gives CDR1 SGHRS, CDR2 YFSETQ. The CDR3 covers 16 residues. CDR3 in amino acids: CASSLRASGSPGELFF. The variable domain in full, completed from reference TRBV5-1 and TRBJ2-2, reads KAGVTQTPRYLIKTRGQQVTLSCSPISGHRSVSWYQQTPGQGLQFLFEYFSETQRNKGNFPGRFSGRQFSNSRSEMNVSTLELGDSALYLCASSLRASGSPGELFFGEGSRLTVL.

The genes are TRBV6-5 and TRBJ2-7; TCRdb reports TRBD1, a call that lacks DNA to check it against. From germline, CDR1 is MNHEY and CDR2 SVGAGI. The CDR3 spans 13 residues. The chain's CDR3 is CASARGGVYEQYF.